Each of the 25 T cell receptor beta chains below was sequenced from the same sample in a study of shared clonotypes between healthy human individuals. The naive CD8 subset, CD45RO-negative cells positively selected for CCR7, excluded terminally differentiated effector memory CD45RA+ cells. Only in-frame clones appear in the TCRdb table, and some are missing; sequencing was by immunoSEQ multiplex PCR. Counted here are over 2,000,000 clones, around 95% occurring once; the ten biggest clones make up roughly 1.7%. Sequenced input: naive CD8+ T cells from PBMCs. The receptors were sampled from a man aged 18 to 30 in good health. Some clones in this sample may be carry-over from other donors' samples.

The rearrangement links TRBV6-6 to TRBJ1-5, with no clear D. This CDR3 is 14 amino acids long. Germline V lookup: CDR1 MNHNY, CDR2 SVGAGI (reference sequence). V was trimmed by 2 bases and J by 5 bases, leaving 10 bases between them. The CDR3: CASSYRGRDQPQHF. CDR3 bases: TGTGCCAGCAGTTACCGAGGCAGAGATCAGCCCCAGCATTTT.

The rearrangement joins TRBV21-1 to TRBJ1-5; TRBD1 is the table's D call and was not checked against the DNA. TRBV21-1 is given as a pseudogene. The CDR3 length is 16 residues. This chain's CDR3 is CASSNSTDRSNQPQHF. DNA of the CDR3: TGTGCCAGCAGCAATTCCACGGACAGGAGTAATCAGCCCCAGCATTTT.

The V gene is TRBV2, the J gene TRBJ2-1, with 8 positions matching TRBD2. CDR1 is SNHLY, CDR2 FYNNEI, per germline. The CDR3 has 15 residues. The J segment lost 8 bases and the V segment lost 6 bases, leaving 12 bases of the junction unmatched. CDR3 region: CASSRRSGSNYEQFF. The CDR3 coding sequence is TGTGCCAGCAGCAGAAGGAGCGGGAGTAACTATGAGCAGTTCTTC.

The rearrangement links TRBV6-5 to TRBJ2-1, with TRBD2 identical over 7 bases. CDR1 is MNHEY and CDR2 is SVGAGI in the germline V gene. This CDR3 has 15 residues. Trimming at V came to 6 bases and at J to 7 bases, leaving 12 bases not matched to a gene. In DNA form, the CDR3 reads TGTGCCAGCAGCCAACCCTGGACTAGTGTAAATGAGCAGTTCTTC. This gives the protein CASSQPWTSVNEQFF.

Turning to this clone: The sample carries other DNA sequences with the same CDR3. This chain uses TRBV5-1 with TRBJ2-7; 8 bases fit TRBD2. The germline V gene has CDR1 SGHRS and CDR2 YFSETQ. The length of the CDR3 is 14 residues. The V segment lost 0 bases and the J segment 3 bases; nucleotides outside the gene matches: 2. The CDR3 sequence is CASSLASGSYEQYF. CDR3 in DNA: TGCGCCAGCAGCTTGGCCAGCGGGAGCTACGAGCAGTACTTC.

This chain links TRBV19 with TRBJ1-1, with TRBD1 matching 7 bases. The CDR3 length is 15 residues. The V segment lost 5 bases and the J segment 8 bases; nucleotides outside the gene matches: 14. The germline CDR1 and CDR2 sequences are LNHDA and SQIVND (reference sequence). As DNA, the CDR3 is TGTGCCAGTAGTCACACAGGGGCCGCCGGGACAGAAGCTTTCTTT. It yields the protein CASSHTGAAGTEAFF.

The chain combines TRBV7-9 with TRBJ2-1; tentative D call: TRBD2 (5 bases). V gave up 5 bases and J gave up 0 bases, with 14 bases separating them. Per the germline V gene, CDR1 is SEHNR and CDR2 is FQNEAQ (reference sequence). This CDR3 is built from 16 residues. The CDR3 spells CASSPSDSSSYNEQFF. Written as DNA, the CDR3 is TGTGCCAGCAGCCCCTCGGACTCGAGCTCCTACAATGAGCAGTTCTTC.

The chain is built from TRBV28 and TRBJ2-3; a weak D match, TRBD1 (7 bases). CDR3 length: 19 residues. The ends were cut back, 4 bases at V and 0 bases at J, with 23 bases in the middle. Germline values: CDR1 MDHEN, CDR2 SYDVKM. As DNA, the CDR3 is TGTGCCAGCAGTTCCCCTCGACAGGGCGCGGGAAGGAGCACAGATACGCAGTATTTT. The encoded protein is CASSSPRQGAGRSTDTQYF.

The chain combines TRBV9 with TRBJ2-2; 9 bases map to TRBD1. V was pared by 5 bases and J by 7 bases, with 12 bases of the junction left unmatched. CDR1 and CDR2 (germline): SGDLS, YYNGEE. CDR3 length equals 16 residues. CDR3 protein: CASSSRDRDSHGELFF. CDR3 nucleotides: TGTGCCAGCAGTTCCCGGGACAGGGACTCCCACGGGGAGCTGTTTTTT.

The CDR3 DNA follows: TGTGCCAGCAGTGGCCGGGATTGGGGCCGCGATGAGCAGTTCTTC. This codes for CASSGRDWGRDEQFF. The chain uses TRBV6-1 and TRBJ2-1; D is possibly TRBD1 or TRBD2 (5 bases each). This CDR3 contains 15 residues. V was trimmed by 4 bases and J by 8 bases, leaving 18 bases between them. Germline CDR1 and CDR2: MNHNS and SASEGT.

The rearrangement joins TRBV5-6 to TRBJ2-5; D uncertain. The CDR3 runs to 13 residues. Germline values: CDR1 SGHDT, CDR2 YYEEEE. V lost 3 bases and J lost 7, with 13 bases in between. The DNA of the CDR3 is TGTGCCAGCAGCTACGACAAGTCCGCGACCCAGTACTTC. Translation gives CASSYDKSATQYF.

This chain's CDR3 is CASSLRTPSDTQYF. CDR3 nucleotides: TGCGCCAGCAGCTTAAGGACTCCCTCAGATACGCAGTATTTT. This chain links TRBV5-1 with TRBJ2-3; D is perhaps TRBD2 (5 bases). The CDR3 totals 14 residues. CDR1 and CDR2 (germline): SGHRS, YFSETQ. V lost 2 bases, J lost 4 bases, and 11 bases lay in between.

The chain joins TRBV11-3 to TRBJ2-2; the match to TRBD2 covers 16 bases. V shed 5 bases and J 4 bases; nucleotides not matched to a gene: 7. The germline gives CDR1 SGHNT, CDR2 YENEEA. This CDR3 contains 18 residues. The CDR3, as DNA: TGTGCCAGCAGCCCGGGACTAGCGGGAGGGCCGGGCACCGGGGAGCTGTTTTTT. Its protein is CASSPGLAGGPGTGELFF.

The chain links TRBV2 to TRBJ2-3, with D possibly TRBD2 on 5 matching bases. This CDR3 comprises 13 residues. CDR1 SNHLY and CDR2 FYNNEI come from the germline V gene. Between the trimmed V and J ends, which lost 8 bases and 6 bases, there was a span of 15 bases. CDR3 sequence reads: CASVRVWVDTQYF. The CDR3 coding sequence is TGTGCCAGCGTGCGGGTGTGGGTTGATACGCAGTATTTT.

The rearrangement joins TRBV28 to TRBJ2-4, with unresolved D. The V gene lost 5 bases and the J gene lost 1 base, with 18 bases spanning the gap. This CDR3 is built from 17 residues. Germline V gene lookup returns CDR1 MDHEN and CDR2 SYDVKM. CDR3 region: CASSNPPREVAKNIQYF. The CDR3 DNA sequence: TGTGCCAGCAGTAACCCTCCACGTGAGGTGGCCAAAAACATTCAGTACTTC.

The rearrangement joins TRBV27 to TRBJ2-2, with 9 nucleotides matching TRBD2. The J segment lost 1 base and the V segment lost 3 bases, leaving 6 bases of the junction unmatched. Per germline, CDR1 MNHEY and CDR2 SMNVEV (reference sequence). The CDR3 runs to 17 residues. CDR3 protein: CASSFLAGVLNTGELFF. The CDR3 DNA reads as TGTGCCAGCAGTTTTTTAGCGGGAGTTTTGAACACCGGGGAGCTGTTTTTT.

The genes are TRBV2 and TRBJ2-2; possible D gene TRBD1, 5 bases. The CDR3 runs to 17 residues. Germline lookup yields CDR1 SNHLY and CDR2 FYNNEI. V was pared by 6 bases and J by 2 bases, with 19 bases between. CDR3 bases: TGTGCCAGCAGCCCAGACCGAACCTGGGGCAACACCGGGGAGCTGTTTTTT. The encoded protein is CASSPDRTWGNTGELFF.

The rearrangement links TRBV7-9 to TRBJ2-1; D gene uncertain. This CDR3 region has 14 residues. Trimming left V 1 base short and J 8 bases short, with 12 bases between. Germline V gene data show CDR1 as SEHNR and CDR2 as FQNEAQ (reference sequence). CDR3 nucleotides: TGTGCCAGCAGCTTAGGGGGTAGTTTCTATGAGCAGTTCTTC. The encoded protein is CASSLGGSFYEQFF.

The J gene is TRBJ2-1, the V gene TRBV4-2, with D possibly matching TRBD1 (5 bases). The CDR3 covers 15 residues. Germline V gives CDR1 LGHNA, CDR2 YNFKEQ. Trimming stripped 0 bases from V and 4 bases from J, with 10 bases between. CDR3 sequence: CASSQDSGQYNEQFF. The CDR3 bases are TGTGCCAGCAGCCAAGATTCAGGGCAGTACAATGAGCAGTTCTTC.

The chain is built from TRBV28 and TRBJ1-4, with a tentative D call TRBD1 (5 bases). The ends were cut back, 6 bases at V and 7 bases at J, with 18 bases in the middle. Germline V CDR1 and CDR2: MDHEN, SYDVKM. The CDR3 contains 15 residues. This CDR3 reads CASRTRRGTFEKLFF. DNA of the CDR3: TGTGCCAGCAGGACGAGGCGAGGGACTTTTGAAAAACTGTTTTTT.

This clone has only one observation. Here the CDR3 reads CAISEGRAPLNEQFF. The CDR3 DNA is TGTGCCATCAGTGAGGGAAGGGCCCCCCTCAATGAGCAGTTCTTC. The chain employs TRBV10-3 and TRBJ2-1; no clear D. The CDR3 loop spans 15 amino acids. V lost 2 bases and J lost 6, with 14 bases in between. Germline loops: CDR1 ENHRY, CDR2 SYGVKD.

V gene TRBV7-9 combines with J gene TRBJ2-3; the D is unclear. CDR1 is SEHNR, CDR2 FQNEAQ, per germline (reference sequence). The ends were cut back, 7 bases at V and 2 bases at J, with 13 bases in the middle. There are 14 residues in the CDR3. The CDR3 DNA reads TGTGCCAGCATCGCCGTAGCCGACACAGATACGCAGTATTTT. This codes for CASIAVADTDTQYF.

The genes are TRBV27 and TRBJ1-2, with D uncertain. Trimming shortened V by 2 bases and J by 3 bases, and 10 bases separated the two germline ends. This CDR3 has 14 residues. Germline V gives CDR1 MNHEY, CDR2 SMNVEV (reference sequence). In DNA form, the CDR3 reads TGTGCCAGCAGTTTAATGGCGGGAGACTATGGCTACACCTTC. Encoded protein: CASSLMAGDYGYTF.

V is TRBV2 and J is TRBJ2-7; no clear D. V gave up 5 bases and J gave up 2 bases, with 10 bases separating them. CDR3 length: 13 residues. Germline CDR1 and CDR2: SNHLY and FYNNEI. This CDR3 is CASSKRTPYEQYF. The CDR3 DNA sequence: TGTGCCAGCAGTAAAAGGACCCCCTACGAGCAGTACTTC. Full variable domain (missing parts from reference TRBV2 and TRBJ2-7): EPEVTQTPSHQVTQMGQEVILRCVPISNHLYFYWYRQILGQKVEFLVSFYNNEISEKSEIFDDQFSVERPDGSNFTLKIRSTKLEDSAMYFCASSKRTPYEQYFGPGTRLTVT.

In regard to this clone: A much bigger clone sits one base away, suggesting this may be a read error. The V call is TRBV13, the J call TRBJ1-1, with 7 bases matching TRBD1. The CDR3 is 13 amino acids. V gave up 5 bases and J gave up 4 bases; unmatched junction bases: 4. In germline, CDR1 is PRHDT, CDR2 FYEKMQ (reference sequence). CDR3 protein: CASSDGTATEAFF. CDR3 bases: TGTGCCAGCAGCGACGGGACAGCCACTGAAGCTTTCTTT.